The next 9 T cell receptor beta chains were all read from a single sample in a study of blood T cell repertoires in COVID-19. Sequencing was performed with immunoSEQ multiplex PCR; in TCRdb, only in-frame clones are kept and a portion is missing. The sample holds 250,000 to 350,000 clones, more than 90% seen once. Input material: PBMCs or T cells enriched from blood (not recorded which). The receptors originated from a man in his 60s who had recovered from COVID-19.

The V call is TRBV7-2, the J call TRBJ1-2; 9 bases align to TRBD1. With V trimmed by 3 bases and J by 7 bases, 9 bases remained unmatched. This CDR3 spans 15 amino acids. Germline V CDR1 and CDR2: SGHTA, FQGNSA. CDR3: CASSFRTGGVSGYTF. CDR3 sequence (DNA): TGTGCCAGCAGCTTTCGAACAGGGGGCGTGAGTGGCTACACCTTC.

This sequence joins TRBV30 and TRBJ2-7, with D unresolved. Between the trimmed V and J ends, which lost 4 bases and 4 bases, there was a span of 11 bases. CDR3 length equals 12 residues. Germline CDR1 reads GTSNPN; CDR2 reads SVGIG (reference sequence). Here the CDR3 DNA reads TGTGCCTGGACCCCCACCGGGTACGAGCAGTACTTC. Residues: CAWTPTGYEQYF.

The CDR3 region is CASSLDRVRIQPQHF. The CDR3 nucleotides are TGTGCCAGCTCACTGGACAGGGTAAGGATACAGCCCCAGCATTTT. V usage is TRBV18 and J usage is TRBJ1-5; 8 nucleotides agree with TRBD1. The CDR3 runs 15 residues. Trimming removed 4 bases from V and 7 bases from J; junction bases left unmatched: 9. Germline V lookup: CDR1 KGHSH, CDR2 LQKENI.

This clone occurred a few times. V is TRBV2 and J is TRBJ1-2, with a tentative D call TRBD1 (5 bases). This CDR3 has 14 amino acids. V lost 4 bases, J lost 4 bases, and 13 bases lay in between. Per germline, CDR1 SNHLY and CDR2 FYNNEI. The DNA for the CDR3 is TGTGCCAGCAGTGGGGGGGGTGTGAGCTATGGCTACACCTTC. Translated, it gives CASSGGGVSYGYTF.

In this sample, this clone turned up once. J is TRBJ1-5 and V is TRBV4-1, with 8 bases fitting TRBD1. Germline lookup yields CDR1 MGHRA and CDR2 YSYEKL. CDR3 length: 16 residues. With V trimmed by 4 bases and J by 4 bases, 9 bases remained unmatched. This CDR3 is CASSPGQGPSNQPQHF. CDR3 sequence (DNA): TGCGCCAGCAGCCCTGGACAGGGACCCTCAAATCAGCCCCAGCATTTT.

This sequence joins TRBV29-1 and TRBJ2-5; the match to TRBD1 covers 8 bases. V shed 3 bases and J 5 bases; nucleotides not matched to a gene: 2. Germline V gene data show CDR1 as SQVTM and CDR2 as ANQGSEA. The CDR3 is 12 residues long. The CDR3 region is CSVDRGLETQYF. The CDR3 nucleotides read TGCAGCGTTGACAGGGGGCTGGAGACCCAGTACTTC.

V gene TRBV7-9 combines with J gene TRBJ2-1; 11 nucleotides match TRBD2. The V and J ends lost 5 bases and 9 bases, in that order; junction bases with no gene match: 9. The germline V gene encodes CDR1 SEHNR and CDR2 FQNEAQ (reference sequence). This CDR3 spans 15 amino acids. The CDR3 reads CASSPIAGGPGEQFF. The CDR3 nucleotides read TGTGCCAGCAGCCCCATAGCGGGAGGGCCTGGTGAGCAGTTCTTC.

This clone appeared once. The chain joins TRBV5-1 to TRBJ1-1; TRBD1 matches 7 bases. Trimming cost V 4 bases and J 1 base; bases outside gene matches: 7. Looked up from germline, CDR1 is SGHRS and CDR2 is YFSETQ. The CDR3 totals 15 residues. For the CDR3, the DNA is TGCGCCAGCAGCAGAGAGACAGGGCCGAACACTGAAGCTTTCTTT. Translated, it gives CASSRETGPNTEAFF. The complete variable domain, with remaining parts taken from reference TRBV5-1 and TRBJ1-1, reads KAGVTQTPRYLIKTRGQQVTLSCSPISGHRSVSWYQQTPGQGLQFLFEYFSETQRNKGNFPGRFSGRQFSNSRSEMNVSTLELGDSALYLCASSRETGPNTEAFFGQGTRLTVV.

The chain is built from TRBV30 and TRBJ1-5, with D unresolved. The V and J ends lost 1 base and 3 bases respectively, with 7 bases between them. Germline V gene lookup returns CDR1 GTSNPN and CDR2 SVGIG (reference sequence). This CDR3 region has 13 residues. The CDR3 sequence: CAWSGGYNQPQHF. The CDR3 DNA sequence: TGTGCCTGGAGTGGCGGGTACAATCAGCCCCAGCATTTT.